This TCR beta chain was recorded in a study of early T cells in non-severe SARS-CoV-2 infection (dated by TCRdb to 2020 to 2022). With respect to the entire study: Because TCR sequencing relied on bulk RNA taken from unsorted whole blood, pairing of alpha and beta chains was not possible.

What the work shows at the level of the full study, not this receptor alone: Matching against VDJdb was skewed toward anti-spike CD8 responses, likely underestimated virus-specific expansions, and missed private and CD4 specificities.

V loses 3 bases at its end and J loses 0 bases; junction bases beyond the gene matches: 11. The CDR3 runs 19 amino acids, cysteine and phenylalanine included. The entry retains the CDR3 DNA only, 57 bases that are in frame from base 1. According to the germline V gene, CDR1 reads KGHSH and CDR2 reads LQKENI. As for this clonotype: The specificity of this receptor is unknown. Base qualities are not at hand, and no much larger clone is one base apart.

This was a case-control study nested in a cohort of healthcare workers in London, UK, who had nasopharyngeal swab PCR tests and blood samples taken every week. Between 23 and 31 March 2020, the week of the UK lockdown, healthcare workers were enrolled and then followed up weekly for as long as 16 weeks. The library was made by 5' RACE. The reads were generated on a NextSeq 500. The TCR library protocol attached unique molecular identifiers to individual cDNA molecules to correct for sequencing error and PCR bias. Both TCR alpha and beta chains were sequenced, and tight co-correlation was observed between alpha and beta sequence abundances in each sample. The paper's processing steps were these. Decombinator V4 was used to annotate TCR sequences for V gene, J gene and CDR3. TCRs were defined as expanded if a significant change between any two time points was detected under a Poisson model with p below 0.0001. Abundances of TCRs were expressed as counts per million after normalisation to the total number of TCRs sequenced in each sample. TRAV1-2 paired with TRAJ12, TRAJ20 or TRAJ33 defined MAIT TCRs, while TRAV10 paired with TRAJ18 defined iNKT TCRs. VDJdb, accessed 1 November 2021, was searched for CMV, EBV and SARS-CoV-2 annotated TCRs, excluding TCRs annotated for multiple antigens. The public reads were quality trimmed at Q25 with fastp and then assembled into clones with MiXCR by TCRdb, keeping productive beta chains. Identical CDR3 proteins give one entry, which carries the most common genes and DNA. It is TCRdb's table, rather than the study itself, that gives the V and J calls and clone size. The sample profile shows 70,000 to 85,000 distinct CDR3 sequences; 9% to 14% of them were found once. The top ten clonotypes cover over 2% of the sample.

The sequence links TRBV18 to TRBJ2-4; a stretch of 10 junction bases matches TRBD1. The sequencing input was whole blood. The receptor comes from an adult who was a healthcare worker with PCR-confirmed SARS-CoV-2 infection or an uninfected control (not recorded which). The sequence in DNA is TGTGCCAGCTCACCTTACGCCGGGACAGGGGTCATAGCCAAAAACATTCAGTACTTC. It encodes CASSPYAGTGVIAKNIQYF.